Each of the 9 T cell receptor beta chains below was sequenced from the same sample in a study of T cells in Graves' hyperthyroidism and ophthalmopathy. Researchers took RNA transcripts and amplified the TCR beta CDR3 regions from them. First-round RT-PCR of the TCR CDR3 relied on the HTBI primer set. TCRdb recomputed calls from the multiplex PCR reads with MiXCR, one row per CDR3 protein. Among about 600,000 distinct CDR3 sequences listed, about a sixth were seen once. Sequenced sample: blood. The receptors were sampled from a woman between 40 and 55 years old with Graves' ophthalmopathy.

In its sample, this clonotype was seen many times. J is TRBJ1-1 and V is TRBV3-1; 9 positions match TRBD1. With V trimmed by 1 base and J by 4 bases, 7 bases remained unmatched. CDR1 is LGHDT, CDR2 YNNKEL, per germline (reference sequence). The CDR3 totals 16 residues. CDR3 in DNA: TGTGCCAGCAGCCAAGGGGGGACAGGGACGCCCACTGAAGCTTTCTTT. Its protein product is CASSQGGTGTPTEAFF.

This clonotype was found many times. The chain links TRBV30 to TRBJ2-7; a weak D match, TRBD1 (5 bases). The CDR3 runs to 13 residues. The V gene's germline CDR1 is GTSNPN and CDR2 SVGIG (reference sequence). V lost 0 bases to trimming and J lost 3 bases, with 9 bases between them. The CDR3 DNA is TGTGCCTGGAGTGTCAAACAGGACTACGAGCAGTACTTC. It codes for CAWSVKQDYEQYF. Using reference TRBV30 and TRBJ2-7 for the parts outside the CDR3, the full variable domain is SQTIHQWPATLVQPVGSPLSLECTVEGTSNPNLYWYRQAAGRGLQLLFYSVGIGQISSEVPQNLSASRPQDRQFILSSKKLLLSDSGFYLCAWSVKQDYEQYFGPGTRLTVT.

This clonotype was seen only a few times. The chain combines TRBV2 with TRBJ2-5; 8 nucleotides line up with TRBD1. The CDR3 covers 16 residues. Germline V lookup: CDR1 SNHLY, CDR2 FYNNEI. V shed 6 bases and J 4 bases; nucleotides not matched to a gene: 13. CDR3 DNA: TGTGCCAGCAGCGCAACAGGACAGGGAGGATTAGAGACCCAGTACTTC. Encoded protein: CASSATGQGGLETQYF.

The chain is built from TRBV6-1 and TRBJ1-2, with 7 nucleotides matching TRBD1. Germline V gene data show CDR1 as MNHNS and CDR2 as SASEGT. V shed 5 bases and J 4 bases; nucleotides not matched to a gene: 10. The CDR3 extends over 15 amino acids. The CDR3, as DNA: TGTGCCAGCAGTCCCCTGGACAGGAAACCCTATGGCTACACCTTC. This codes for CASSPLDRKPYGYTF.

The rearrangement uses TRBV7-2 and TRBJ1-2; D is perhaps TRBD1 (5 bases). CDR3 length equals 14 residues. Germline V gene lookup returns CDR1 SGHTA and CDR2 FQGNSA. With 2 bases removed from V and 3 bases from J, the gap between germline ends came to 10 bases. CDR3 sequence reads: CASSLSGNDYGYTF. The CDR3 DNA follows: TGTGCCAGCAGCTTATCAGGGAATGACTATGGCTACACCTTC.

Only one count was recorded for this clonotype. This chain uses TRBV7-8 with TRBJ2-5, with D tentatively TRBD1 or TRBD2 (5 bases each). The CDR3 loop spans 13 amino acids. Germline V CDR1 and CDR2: SGHVS, FQNEAQ. Deletions cut 8 bases from V and 1 base from J, with 11 bases between. The CDR3 spells CASALGTQETQYF. Here the CDR3 DNA reads TGTGCCAGCGCGTTAGGGACCCAAGAGACCCAGTACTTC.

This chain uses TRBV12-3 or TRBV12-4 with TRBJ2-2; 9 bases fit TRBD1. The CDR3 spans 16 residues. Trimming took 5 bases from V and 4 from J; bases not matched to a gene: 8. CDR3: CASSRSDRGGTGELFF. In DNA, the CDR3 is TGTGCCAGCAGTCGGTCCGACAGGGGGGGCACCGGGGAGCTGTTTTTT.

This clonotype appeared many times. The V call is TRBV5-1, the J call TRBJ2-7; D is possibly TRBD1 (6 bases). The V gene lost 9 bases and the J gene lost 2 bases, with 18 bases spanning the gap. This CDR3 has 14 residues. Per the germline V gene, CDR1 is SGHRS and CDR2 is YFSETQ. Here the CDR3 reads CATSTGQPPYEQYF. CDR3 in DNA: TGCGCCACCTCCACCGGACAGCCTCCCTACGAGCAGTACTTC.

This chain uses TRBV20-1 with TRBJ2-1; TRBD1 aligns across 8 bases. Germline-derived CDR1 and CDR2 are DFQATT and SNEGSKA (reference sequence). The CDR3 has 14 amino acids. The J segment lost 5 bases and the V segment lost 6 bases, leaving 9 bases of the junction unmatched. CDR3 DNA: TGCAGTGCAGGAGGGACAGGTATTGACAATGAGCAGTTCTTC. As protein: CSAGGTGIDNEQFF.